The 5 T cell receptor beta chains given below trace back to one sample, sequenced in a study of T-cell reconstitution after alpha-beta-depleted transplantation in children. Preparation of the TCRbeta library involved a method that used unique molecular identifiers. A single record per CDR3 protein comes from TCRdb applying MiXCR to the PCR reads. This sample yields 800,000 to 1,000,000 distinct CDR3 sequences, of which roughly 29% are seen a single time; more than 25% belongs to the top ten. The sample here was PBMCs, mostly from graft donor cells, taken 360 days after TCRalphabeta/CD19-depleted stem cell transplant. These receptors were collected from a boy in the first two years of life who had a stem cell transplant for SCID, so the T cells may come from the graft donor.

This chain links TRBV5-1 with TRBJ1-3; 7 bases align to TRBD1. CDR1 SGHRS and CDR2 YFSETQ come from the germline V gene. V was clipped by 4 bases and J by 4 bases; unmatched bases: 5. The CDR3 runs 14 residues. This CDR3 is CASSPTGSGNTIYF. CDR3 DNA: TGCGCCAGCAGCCCGACAGGGTCAGGAAACACCATATATTTT.

This clonotype was counted between two and nine times. The rearrangement links TRBV15 to TRBJ2-5, with D perhaps being TRBD1 or TRBD2 (5 bases each). The CDR3 extends over 15 amino acids. Per the germline V gene, CDR1 is LNHNV and CDR2 is YYDKDF (reference sequence). Deletions cut 0 bases from V and 8 bases from J, with 16 bases between. The CDR3 coding sequence is TGTGCCACCAGCAGAGATCGGGGCCCATGGGGTACCCAGTACTTC. It specifies CATSRDRGPWGTQYF.

This clonotype was seen a few times. This rearrangement joins TRBV7-2 to TRBJ2-7; 8 bases match TRBD1. CDR1 is SGHTA and CDR2 is FQGNSA in the germline V gene. The CDR3 is 15 amino acids. With V trimmed by 1 base and J by 3 bases, 5 bases remained unmatched. CDR3 region: CASSLDDRGLYEQYF. For the CDR3, the DNA is TGTGCCAGCAGCTTAGACGACAGGGGACTCTACGAGCAGTACTTC.

This chain joins TRBV29-1 and TRBJ2-7, with 10 bases that match TRBD1. There are 14 residues in the CDR3. Germline assignment: CDR1 SQVTM and CDR2 ANQGSEA. With V trimmed by 1 base and J by 3 bases, 3 bases remained unmatched. CDR3 sequence (DNA): TGCAGCGTTGAAGTGACAGGGGGCGACTACGAGCAGTACTTC. Translating gives CSVEVTGGDYEQYF.

The rearrangement links TRBV5-6 to TRBJ2-3; D unclear. The CDR3 has 14 residues. V lost 4 bases and J lost 5, with 14 bases in between. The germline V gene encodes CDR1 SGHDT and CDR2 YYEEEE. This CDR3 reads CASSPDAGGDTQYF. CDR3 DNA sequence: TGTGCCAGCAGCCCGGACGCTGGTGGAGATACGCAGTATTTT.